Detailed here is one T cell receptor beta chain. V was cut by 2 bases and J by 5 bases, with 12 bases left in between. This CDR3 has 14 residues. Germline values: CDR1 MNHEY, CDR2 SVGAGI. Authors' methods: From reference gene primer amplification, estimates of nucleated cell counts were derived. Measured with immunoSEQ multiplex PCR; TCRdb has only the in-frame clones, and not every one. The V and J calls and clone size were taken over from that table, and D and trimming were inferred from the DNA. In the table there are some 170,000 clones, under 85% of which are singletons. This entry belongs to a study of blood T cell repertoires in COVID-19. Across the study: Samples taken during acute and convalescent COVID-19 were collected in the United States, Italy and Spain. PBMCs, B-cell-depleted T cells, or T cells provided the cDNA or gDNA that made up the material.

The source material was peripheral blood. The rearrangement links TRBV6-5 to TRBJ2-5, with a tentative D call TRBD1 (5 bases). The receptor was derived from a man between 70 and 80 years old with acute or convalescent COVID-19. As DNA, the CDR3 is TGTGCCAGCAGTTACCGCCAGGGAATGGAGACCCAGTACTTC. This gives the protein CASSYRQGMETQYF.